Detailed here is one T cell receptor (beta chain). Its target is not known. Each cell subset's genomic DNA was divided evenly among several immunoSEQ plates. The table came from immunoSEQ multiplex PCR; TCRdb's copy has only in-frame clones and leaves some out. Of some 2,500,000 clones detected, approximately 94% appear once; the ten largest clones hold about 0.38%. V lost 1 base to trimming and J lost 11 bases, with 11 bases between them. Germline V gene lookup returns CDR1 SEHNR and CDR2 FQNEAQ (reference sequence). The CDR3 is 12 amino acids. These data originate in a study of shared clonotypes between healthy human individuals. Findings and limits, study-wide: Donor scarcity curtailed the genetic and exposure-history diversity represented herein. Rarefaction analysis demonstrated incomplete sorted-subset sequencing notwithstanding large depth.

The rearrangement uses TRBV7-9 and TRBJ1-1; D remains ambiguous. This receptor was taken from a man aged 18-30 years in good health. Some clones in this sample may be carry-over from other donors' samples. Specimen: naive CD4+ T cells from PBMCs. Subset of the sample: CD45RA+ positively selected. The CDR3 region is CASSLESLVAFF. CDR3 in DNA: TGTGCCAGCAGCTTAGAGTCTCTGGTGGCTTTCTTT.